The present entry profiles one T cell receptor beta chain with its context. A quantity of about 0.5 to 1 ug RNA underwent reverse transcription using random hexamers. TCRdb reanalysed the immunoSEQ multiplex PCR reads using MiXCR and keeps one entry per CDR3 protein. The sample carries 120,000 or so distinct CDR3 sequences, roughly 93% recorded once. CDR1 and CDR2 from the germline V gene are SGHRS and YFSETQ. Trimming took 0 bases from V and 4 from J, leaving 16 bases between them. The CDR3 consists of 16 residues. The data are from a study of CD8 T cells in Susac syndrome. This chain joins TRBV5-1 and TRBJ2-5, with unresolved D. Input material: CD4+ T cells from PBMCs. The sequence was obtained from a human donor with multiple sclerosis. The DNA of the CDR3 is TGCGCCAGCAGCTTGGTGGGCGGTGGCCGTCCAGAGACCCAGTACTTC. The encoded protein is CASSLVGGGRPETQYF.